The rows below give T cell receptor beta chains drawn from one sample of a study of T-cell memory formation after mild COVID-19. TCRdb re-called the 5' RACE reads through MiXCR, storing one row per CDR3 protein. Among hundreds of thousands of distinct CDR3 sequences, 25% to 30% were seen once, and the ten largest hold roughly 12%. The sample taken for sequencing was PBMCs or a T cell subset sorted from them (not recorded which). The receptors here all came from an adult woman who had mild COVID-19 (a few samples of this study predate the infection). Cell type and time point are not known. Both conserved end residues are part of each CDR3. D genes are given only for firm matches.

j_gene: TRBJ2-2; v_gene: TRBV12-3/TRBV12-4; d_gene: .; CDR3aa: CASLKDLNTGELFF
j_gene: TRBJ2-3; v_gene: TRBV12-3/TRBV12-4; d_gene: .; CDR3aa: CASSFRQGFGTDTQYF
j_gene: TRBJ2-3; v_gene: TRBV9; d_gene: TRBD2; CDR3aa: CASSTSGTGADTQYF
j_gene: TRBJ1-2; v_gene: TRBV5-1; d_gene: TRBD1; CDR3aa: CASSWQATGGVYGYTF
j_gene: TRBJ1-2; v_gene: TRBV19; d_gene: TRBD1; CDR3aa: CASRTGGTSGYGYTF
j_gene: TRBJ1-2; v_gene: TRBV21-1; d_gene: .; CDR3aa: CASSPRDRRARRDYGYTF
j_gene: TRBJ2-3; v_gene: TRBV30; d_gene: .; CDR3aa: CAWREVHMQYF
j_gene: TRBJ2-1; v_gene: TRBV25-1; d_gene: .; CDR3aa: CASSDMRAHEQFF
j_gene: TRBJ2-1; v_gene: TRBV12-3/TRBV12-4; d_gene: TRBD2; CDR3aa: CASSPSPFSTSGRNGEQFF
j_gene: TRBJ2-3; v_gene: TRBV7-9; d_gene: .; CDR3aa: CASSRKPQGSTDTQYF
j_gene: TRBJ2-1; v_gene: TRBV12-3/TRBV12-4; d_gene: .; CDR3aa: CASSLPGTAYNEQFF
j_gene: TRBJ1-5; v_gene: TRBV20-1; d_gene: .; CDR3aa: CSAMGVSNQPQHF
j_gene: TRBJ2-3; v_gene: TRBV5-1; d_gene: TRBD2; CDR3aa: CASSLASGGGNTQYF
j_gene: TRBJ2-3; v_gene: TRBV19; d_gene: .; CDR3aa: CASSMSRGTDTQYF
j_gene: TRBJ1-1; v_gene: TRBV4-3; d_gene: .; CDR3aa: CASSQEGRSTEAFF
j_gene: TRBJ2-5; v_gene: TRBV27; d_gene: .; CDR3aa: CASSSTTQETQYF
j_gene: TRBJ2-3; v_gene: TRBV7-9; d_gene: .; CDR3aa: CASTGTDTQYF
j_gene: TRBJ2-7; v_gene: TRBV15; d_gene: .; CDR3aa: CATSRVTPTEQYF
j_gene: TRBJ2-5; v_gene: TRBV11-1; d_gene: .; CDR3aa: CASSLNGKTQYF
j_gene: TRBJ2-7; v_gene: TRBV11-3; d_gene: .; CDR3aa: CASSRYSYEQYF
j_gene: TRBJ2-5; v_gene: TRBV6-5; d_gene: .; CDR3aa: CASSQYPGRTLQETQYF
j_gene: TRBJ2-7; v_gene: TRBV5-5; d_gene: .; CDR3aa: CASSFSGNLYEQYF
j_gene: TRBJ2-7; v_gene: TRBV7-9; d_gene: TRBD1; CDR3aa: CASSWGQGLSYEQYF
j_gene: TRBJ2-7; v_gene: TRBV30; d_gene: TRBD1; CDR3aa: CAWEVRDRVFGEQYF
j_gene: TRBJ2-1; v_gene: TRBV11-2; d_gene: .; CDR3aa: CASSLDPAYLNEQFF
j_gene: TRBJ1-6; v_gene: TRBV7-9; d_gene: .; CDR3aa: CASSLVGQVSPLHF
j_gene: TRBJ2-5; v_gene: TRBV5-4; d_gene: .; CDR3aa: CASSPDSGRRETQYF
j_gene: TRBJ2-1; v_gene: TRBV7-8; d_gene: .; CDR3aa: CASSLAPGVYQFF
j_gene: TRBJ2-6; v_gene: TRBV4-2; d_gene: .; CDR3aa: CASSQAVEASGANVLTF
j_gene: TRBJ2-6; v_gene: TRBV6-5; d_gene: .; CDR3aa: CATVGGDHSGANVLTF
j_gene: TRBJ2-3; v_gene: TRBV15; d_gene: TRBD1; CDR3aa: CATSLQGASTDTQYF
j_gene: TRBJ2-7; v_gene: TRBV11-2; d_gene: .; CDR3aa: CASSLDFSSYEQYF
j_gene: TRBJ2-2; v_gene: TRBV7-6; d_gene: .; CDR3aa: CASSPAAGGELFF
j_gene: TRBJ2-7; v_gene: TRBV29-1; d_gene: TRBD2; CDR3aa: CSDLSGSISYEQYF
j_gene: TRBJ2-3; v_gene: TRBV9; d_gene: TRBD2; CDR3aa: CASSGSGGAADTQYF
j_gene: TRBJ2-5; v_gene: TRBV12-3/TRBV12-4; d_gene: TRBD1; CDR3aa: CASRMTGTEETQYF
j_gene: TRBJ1-2; v_gene: TRBV4-2; d_gene: .; CDR3aa: CASSQAYGYTF
j_gene: TRBJ2-5; v_gene: TRBV20-1; d_gene: TRBD2; CDR3aa: CSARGVQRGRGETQYF
j_gene: TRBJ1-1; v_gene: TRBV27; d_gene: TRBD1; CDR3aa: CASRSAGTGVFF
j_gene: TRBJ1-2; v_gene: TRBV5-1; d_gene: TRBD1; CDR3aa: CASSLPGQNYGYTF